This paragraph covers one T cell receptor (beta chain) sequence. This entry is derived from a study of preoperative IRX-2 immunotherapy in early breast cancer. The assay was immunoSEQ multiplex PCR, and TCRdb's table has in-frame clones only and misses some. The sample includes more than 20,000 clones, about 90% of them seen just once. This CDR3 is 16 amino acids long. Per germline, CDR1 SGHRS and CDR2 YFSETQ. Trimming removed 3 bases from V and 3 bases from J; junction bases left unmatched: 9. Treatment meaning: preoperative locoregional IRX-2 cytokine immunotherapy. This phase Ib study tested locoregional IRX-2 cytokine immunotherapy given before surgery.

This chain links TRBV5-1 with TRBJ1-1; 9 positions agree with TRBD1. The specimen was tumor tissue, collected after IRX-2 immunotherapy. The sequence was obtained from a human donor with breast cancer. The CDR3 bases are TGCGCCAGCAGCTCAACAGGGGGCTATGGGGACACTGAAGCTTTCTTT. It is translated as CASSSTGGYGDTEAFF.